This record concerns one T cell receptor beta chain sequence. Antigen specificity is unknown. This sample was included in a study of cytomegalovirus exposure and HLA in healthy donors. Study-wide context: Early released data had tens of millions of unique TCRs, all coming from HLA-typed donors.

All the people who gave samples were healthy bone marrow donors. Deletions cut 2 bases from V and 0 bases from J, with 5 bases between. Germline loops: CDR1 MNHNY, CDR2 SVGAGI (reference sequence). The length of the CDR3 is 14 residues. Use of 60 Vbeta and 13 Jbeta primers characterized the PCR. Clones were sequenced by immunoSEQ multiplex PCR, and TCRdb holds only the in-frame ones, with some missing. In the table there are about 200,000 clones, roughly 85% of which are singletons. Broader study findings: It emerged from a later analysis that several of the most significant clusters appeared to be linked to common viral pathogens.

This clonotype was obtained from a woman between 45 and 60 years old in good health and CMV-seronegative. The V call is TRBV6-6, the J call TRBJ2-1; D is unresolved. Sequencing was carried out using PBMCs. In nucleotides, the CDR3 is TGTGCCAGCAGTTACCAGGACTCCTACAATGAGCAGTTCTTC. This codes for CASSYQDSYNEQFF.